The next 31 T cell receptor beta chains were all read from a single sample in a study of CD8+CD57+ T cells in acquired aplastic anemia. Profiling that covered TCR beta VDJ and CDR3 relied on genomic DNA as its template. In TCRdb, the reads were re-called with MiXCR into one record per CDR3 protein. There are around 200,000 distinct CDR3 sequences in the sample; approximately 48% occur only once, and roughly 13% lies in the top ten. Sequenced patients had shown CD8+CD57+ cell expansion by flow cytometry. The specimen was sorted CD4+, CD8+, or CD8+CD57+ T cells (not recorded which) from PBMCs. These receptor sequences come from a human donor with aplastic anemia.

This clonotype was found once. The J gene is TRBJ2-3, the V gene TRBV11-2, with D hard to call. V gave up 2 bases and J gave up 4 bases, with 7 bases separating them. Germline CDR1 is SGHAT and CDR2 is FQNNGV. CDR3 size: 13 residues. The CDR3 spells CASSLWESDTQYF. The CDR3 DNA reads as TGTGCCAGCAGCTTATGGGAATCAGATACGCAGTATTTT. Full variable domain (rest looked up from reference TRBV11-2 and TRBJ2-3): EAGVAQSPRYKIIEKRQSVAFWCNPISGHATLYWYQQILGQGPKLLIQFQNNGVVDDSQLPKDRFSAERLKGVDSTLKIQPAKLEDSAVYLCASSLWESDTQYFGPGTRLTVL.

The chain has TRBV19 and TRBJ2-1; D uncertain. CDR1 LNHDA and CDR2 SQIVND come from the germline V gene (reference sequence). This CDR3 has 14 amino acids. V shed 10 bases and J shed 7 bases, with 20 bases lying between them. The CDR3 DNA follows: TGTGCCATCTCCCACGCCTCAGCGAAGAATGAGCAGTTCTTC. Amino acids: CAISHASAKNEQFF.

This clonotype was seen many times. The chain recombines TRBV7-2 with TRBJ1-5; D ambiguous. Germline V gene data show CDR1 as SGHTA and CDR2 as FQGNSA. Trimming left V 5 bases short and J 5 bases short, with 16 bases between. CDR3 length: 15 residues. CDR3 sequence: CASSPHSGGYQPQHF. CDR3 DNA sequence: TGTGCCAGCAGCCCACATTCAGGAGGTTATCAGCCCCAGCATTTT.

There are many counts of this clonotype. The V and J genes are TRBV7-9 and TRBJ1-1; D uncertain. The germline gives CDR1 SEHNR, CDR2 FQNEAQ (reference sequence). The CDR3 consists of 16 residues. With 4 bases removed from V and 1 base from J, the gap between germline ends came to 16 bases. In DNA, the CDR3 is TGTGCCAGCAGCTCCGGCCTTCTTGCAGCGAACACTGAAGCTTTCTTT. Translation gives CASSSGLLAANTEAFF.

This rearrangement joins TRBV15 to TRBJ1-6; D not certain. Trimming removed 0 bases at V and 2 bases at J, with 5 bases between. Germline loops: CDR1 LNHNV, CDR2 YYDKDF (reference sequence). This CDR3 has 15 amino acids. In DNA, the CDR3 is TGTGCCACCAGCAGAGAAGACACCTATAATTCACCCCTCCACTTT. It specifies CATSREDTYNSPLHF.

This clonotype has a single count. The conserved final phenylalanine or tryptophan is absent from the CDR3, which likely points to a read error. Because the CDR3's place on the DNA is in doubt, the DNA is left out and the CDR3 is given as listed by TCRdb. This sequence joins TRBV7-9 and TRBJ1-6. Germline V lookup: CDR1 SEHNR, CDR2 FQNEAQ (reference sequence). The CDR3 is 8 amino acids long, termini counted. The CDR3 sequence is CASSLDTP.

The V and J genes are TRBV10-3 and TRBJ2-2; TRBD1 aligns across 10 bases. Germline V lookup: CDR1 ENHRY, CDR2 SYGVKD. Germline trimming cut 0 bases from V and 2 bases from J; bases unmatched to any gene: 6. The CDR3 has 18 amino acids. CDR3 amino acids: CAISESLLTGGNTGELFF. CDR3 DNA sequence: TGTGCCATCAGTGAGTCCCTATTGACAGGGGGCAACACCGGGGAGCTGTTTTTT.

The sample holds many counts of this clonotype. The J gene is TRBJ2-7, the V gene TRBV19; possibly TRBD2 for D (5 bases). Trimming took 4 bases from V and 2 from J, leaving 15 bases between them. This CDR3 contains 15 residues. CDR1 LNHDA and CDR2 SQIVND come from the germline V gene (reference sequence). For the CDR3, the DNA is TGTGCCAGTAGTACTACTAGGCGGCAAGCCTACGAGCAGTACTTC. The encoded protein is CASSTTRRQAYEQYF.

The CDR3 sequence: CASSEPHPTGSLNYGYTF. The CDR3 DNA reads as TGTGCCAGCAGTGAACCTCACCCGACAGGGAGCCTGAACTATGGCTACACCTTC. The rearrangement uses TRBV25-1 and TRBJ1-2; 7 bases map to TRBD1. V lost 2 bases and J lost 2; bases outside the gene matches: 14. The CDR3 loop spans 18 amino acids. Germline CDR1 and CDR2: MGHDK and SYGVNS.

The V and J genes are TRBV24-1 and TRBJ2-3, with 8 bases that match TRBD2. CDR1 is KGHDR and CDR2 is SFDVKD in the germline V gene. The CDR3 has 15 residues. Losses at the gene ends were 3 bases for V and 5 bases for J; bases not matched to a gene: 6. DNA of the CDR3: TGTGCCACCAGTGATCAGCGGGAGCTGGGAGATACGCAGTATTTT. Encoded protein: CATSDQRELGDTQYF.

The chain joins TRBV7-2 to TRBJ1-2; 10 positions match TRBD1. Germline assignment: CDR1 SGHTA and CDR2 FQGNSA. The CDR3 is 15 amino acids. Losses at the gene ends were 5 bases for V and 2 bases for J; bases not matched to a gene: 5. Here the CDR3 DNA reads TGTGCCAGCAGCGGCGGACAGGGGGTGAACTATGGCTACACCTTC. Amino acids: CASSGGQGVNYGYTF.

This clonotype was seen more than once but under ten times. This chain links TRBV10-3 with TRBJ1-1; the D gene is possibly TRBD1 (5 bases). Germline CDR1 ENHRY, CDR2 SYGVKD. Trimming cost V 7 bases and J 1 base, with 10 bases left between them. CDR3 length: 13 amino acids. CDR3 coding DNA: TGTGCCATCACCGAGACAGCGAACACTGAAGCTTTCTTT. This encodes CAITETANTEAFF.

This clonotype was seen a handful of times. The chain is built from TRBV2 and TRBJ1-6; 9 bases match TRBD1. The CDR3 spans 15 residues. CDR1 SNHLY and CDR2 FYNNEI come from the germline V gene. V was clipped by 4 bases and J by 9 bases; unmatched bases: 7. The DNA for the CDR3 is TGTGCCAGCAGTGGGAGGGACAGGGAAACTTCACCCCTCCACTTT. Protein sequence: CASSGRDRETSPLHF.

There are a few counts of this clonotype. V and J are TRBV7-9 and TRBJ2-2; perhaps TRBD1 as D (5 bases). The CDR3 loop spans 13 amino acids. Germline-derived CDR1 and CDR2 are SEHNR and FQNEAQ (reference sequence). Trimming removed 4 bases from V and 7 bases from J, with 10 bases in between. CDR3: CASSSPGIGELFF. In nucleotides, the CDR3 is TGTGCCAGCAGCTCTCCAGGGATCGGGGAGCTGTTTTTT.

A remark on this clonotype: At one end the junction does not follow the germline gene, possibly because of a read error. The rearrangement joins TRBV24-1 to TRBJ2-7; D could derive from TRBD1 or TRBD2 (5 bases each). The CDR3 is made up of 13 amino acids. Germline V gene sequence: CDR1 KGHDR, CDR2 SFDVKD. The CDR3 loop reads CVTAGAQAYEQYF. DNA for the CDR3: TGCGTCACCGCCGGGGCACAGGCCTACGAGCAGTACTTC.

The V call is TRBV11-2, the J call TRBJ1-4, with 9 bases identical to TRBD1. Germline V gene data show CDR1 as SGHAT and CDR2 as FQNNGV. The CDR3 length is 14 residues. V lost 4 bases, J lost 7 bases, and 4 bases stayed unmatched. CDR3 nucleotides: TGTGCCAGCAGCTGGACAGGGGAGGGTGAAAAACTGTTTTTT. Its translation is CASSWTGEGEKLFF.

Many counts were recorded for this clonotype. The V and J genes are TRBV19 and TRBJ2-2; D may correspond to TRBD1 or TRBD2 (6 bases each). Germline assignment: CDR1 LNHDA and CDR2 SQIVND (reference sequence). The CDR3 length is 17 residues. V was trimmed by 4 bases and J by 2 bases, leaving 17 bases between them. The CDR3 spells CASSTGGHRINTGELFF. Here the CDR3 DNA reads TGTGCCAGTAGTACCGGGGGACACCGAATAAACACCGGGGAGCTGTTTTTT.

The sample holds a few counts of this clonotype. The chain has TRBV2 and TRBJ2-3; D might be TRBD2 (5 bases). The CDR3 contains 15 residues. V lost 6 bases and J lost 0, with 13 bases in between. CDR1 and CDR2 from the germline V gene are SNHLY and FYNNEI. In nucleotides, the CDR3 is TGTGCCAGCAGAAGGGTAGCGTGGAGCACAGATACGCAGTATTTT. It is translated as CASRRVAWSTDTQYF.

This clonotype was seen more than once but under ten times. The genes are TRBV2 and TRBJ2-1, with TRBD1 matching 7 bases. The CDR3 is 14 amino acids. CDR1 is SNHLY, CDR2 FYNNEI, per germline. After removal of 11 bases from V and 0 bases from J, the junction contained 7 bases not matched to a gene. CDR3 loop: CARQQGSSYNEQFF. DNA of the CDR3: TGTGCCCGCCAACAGGGGAGCTCCTACAATGAGCAGTTCTTC. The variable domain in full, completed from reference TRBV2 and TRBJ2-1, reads EPEVTQTPSHQVTQMGQEVILRCVPISNHLYFYWYRQILGQKVEFLVSFYNNEISEKSEIFDDQFSVERPDGSNFTLKIRSTKLEDSAMYFCARQQGSSYNEQFFGPGTRLTVL.

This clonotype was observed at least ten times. Here the CDR3 reads CASSLDKGSYNSPLHF. The CDR3 coding sequence is TGTGCCAGCAGCTTAGATAAGGGGTCCTATAATTCACCCCTCCACTTT. This sequence joins TRBV11-2 and TRBJ1-6; D possibly corresponds to TRBD1 (5 bases). Germline V gives CDR1 SGHAT, CDR2 FQNNGV. V was trimmed by 0 bases and J by 1 base, leaving 7 bases between them. The CDR3 consists of 16 residues.

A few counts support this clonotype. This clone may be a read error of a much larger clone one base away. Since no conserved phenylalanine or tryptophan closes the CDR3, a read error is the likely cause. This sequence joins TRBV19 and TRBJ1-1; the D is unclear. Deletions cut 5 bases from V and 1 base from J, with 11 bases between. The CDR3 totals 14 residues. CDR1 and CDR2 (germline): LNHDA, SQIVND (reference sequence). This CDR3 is CASSLAWGNTEAFL. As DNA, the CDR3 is TGTGCCAGTAGTCTGGCCTGGGGGAACACTGAAGCTTTCCTT.

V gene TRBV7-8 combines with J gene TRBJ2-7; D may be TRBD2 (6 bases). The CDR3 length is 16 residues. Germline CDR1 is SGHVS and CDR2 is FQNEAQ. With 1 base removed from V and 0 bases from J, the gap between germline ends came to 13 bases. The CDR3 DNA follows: TGTGCCAGCAGCTTAGAGGGGAGGCCTTCCTCCTACGAGCAGTACTTC. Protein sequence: CASSLEGRPSSYEQYF.

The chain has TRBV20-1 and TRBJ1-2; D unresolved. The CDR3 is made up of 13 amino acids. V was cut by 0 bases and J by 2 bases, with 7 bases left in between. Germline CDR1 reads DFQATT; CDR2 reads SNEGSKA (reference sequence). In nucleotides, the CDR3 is TGCAGTGCTAGAGATCCACCCAACTATGGCTACACCTTC. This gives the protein CSARDPPNYGYTF.

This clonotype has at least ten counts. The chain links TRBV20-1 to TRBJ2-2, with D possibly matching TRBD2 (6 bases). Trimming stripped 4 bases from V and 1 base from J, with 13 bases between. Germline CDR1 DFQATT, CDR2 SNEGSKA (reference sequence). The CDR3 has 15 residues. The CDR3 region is CSANMVAENTGELFF. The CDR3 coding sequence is TGCAGTGCTAACATGGTAGCGGAGAACACCGGGGAGCTGTTTTTT.

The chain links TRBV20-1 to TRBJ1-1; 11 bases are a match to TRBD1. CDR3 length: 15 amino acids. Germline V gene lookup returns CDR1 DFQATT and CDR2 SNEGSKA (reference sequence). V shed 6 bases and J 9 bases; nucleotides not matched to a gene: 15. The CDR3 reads CSARTGGGRGSKAFF. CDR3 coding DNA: TGCAGTGCCAGGACAGGGGGCGGACGGGGGTCGAAAGCTTTCTTT.

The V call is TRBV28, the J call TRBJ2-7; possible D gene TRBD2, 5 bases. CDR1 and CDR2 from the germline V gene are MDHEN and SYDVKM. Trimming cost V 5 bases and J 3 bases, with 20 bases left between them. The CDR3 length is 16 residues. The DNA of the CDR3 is TGTGCCAGCAGTCCCCCAGTGGCCGGGAACCTCTACGAGCAGTACTTC. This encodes CASSPPVAGNLYEQYF.

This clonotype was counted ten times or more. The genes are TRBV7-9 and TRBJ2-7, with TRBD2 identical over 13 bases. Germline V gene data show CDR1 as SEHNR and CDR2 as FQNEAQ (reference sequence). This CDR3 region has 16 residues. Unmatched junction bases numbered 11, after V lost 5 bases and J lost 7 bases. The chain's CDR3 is CASSPLAGGPAGEQYF. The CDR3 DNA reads TGTGCCAGCAGCCCACTAGCGGGGGGGCCGGCGGGTGAGCAGTACTTC. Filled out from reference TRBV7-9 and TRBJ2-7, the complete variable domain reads DTGVSQNPRHKITKRGQNVTFRCDPISEHNRLYWYRQTLGQGPEFLTYFQNEAQLEKSRLLSDRFSAERPKGSFSTLEIQRTEQGDSAMYLCASSPLAGGPAGEQYFGPGTRLTVT.

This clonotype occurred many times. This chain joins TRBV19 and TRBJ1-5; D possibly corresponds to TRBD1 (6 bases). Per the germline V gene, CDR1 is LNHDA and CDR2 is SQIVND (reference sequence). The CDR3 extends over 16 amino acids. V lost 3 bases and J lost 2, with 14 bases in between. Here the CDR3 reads CASSMGGEGGNQPQHF. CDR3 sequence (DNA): TGTGCCAGTAGTATGGGGGGAGAGGGGGGCAATCAGCCCCAGCATTTT.

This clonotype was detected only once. The CDR3 region has the DNA TGTGCCAGCAGTTTCGGCAGGGGCGGTTACGAGCAGTACTTC. Protein product: CASSFGRGGYEQYF. The genes are TRBV12-3 or TRBV12-4 and TRBJ2-7; tentatively, D is TRBD1 (6 bases). CDR3 size: 14 residues. The V end was cut by 3 bases, the J end by 4 bases, with 13 bases between.

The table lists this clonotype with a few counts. DNA for the CDR3: TGTGCCAGCAGCCAACCGAGAGCGGGAGGAGAGACCCAGTACTTC. Its translation is CASSQPRAGGETQYF. The chain joins TRBV7-2 to TRBJ2-5; 9 positions agree with TRBD2. This CDR3 region has 15 residues. The V gene end was trimmed by 5 bases and the J gene end by 4 bases; junction bases not matched to a gene: 8. The germline V gene encodes CDR1 SGHTA and CDR2 FQGNSA.

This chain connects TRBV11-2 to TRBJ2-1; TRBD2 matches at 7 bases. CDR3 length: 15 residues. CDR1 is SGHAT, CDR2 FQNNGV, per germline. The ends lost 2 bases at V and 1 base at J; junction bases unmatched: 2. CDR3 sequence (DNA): TGTGCCAGCAGCTTATGGGGGGGGTCCTACAATGAGCAGTTCTTC. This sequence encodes CASSLWGGSYNEQFF.